Reported below is one T cell receptor (beta chain). Its antigen remains unidentified. Base quality data are lacking; no much larger clone is found one base away. In total, 600 or so healthy bone marrow donors made up the cohort. Cohort members were all nominally healthy when sampled, although unrecorded immune exposures were likely present. The donor was CMV seronegative and was included in the group of under 450 seronegative cohort members. Every donor gave a peripheral blood sample, and the peripheral blood mononuclear cells from that sample were used for TCR beta sequencing. The Qiagen DNeasy Blood Extraction Kit was used to extract genomic DNA from the blood cell samples. The germline V gene (reference sequence) supplies CDR1 SGHKS and CDR2 YYEKEE. The germline V end is reduced by 4 bases and the J end by 4 bases; junction bases left unmatched: 9. The CDR3 runs 16 residues from the cysteine to the phenylalanine. CDR3 DNA only is kept here, 48 bases in frame from base 1.

This sample was included in a study of cytomegalovirus exposure and HLA in healthy donors listed by TCRdb under 2017. Background for the entire study: According to an earlier analysis of 550 to 750 of the donors, about 179 million T cells yielded roughly 100 million unique TCR beta sequences and around 300 Gb of sequence data. On average, 235,054 unique TCR beta nucleotide sequences were sequenced per donor among 300 to 500 genotyped donors of the cohort, with roughly 18% of those sequences being non-productive. The genetic ancestry cluster associated with self-reported Caucasian donors included about four fifths of the 398 genotyped donors. The study used immunosequencing to profile the T cell repertoires of more than 650 subjects and linked those repertoires to cytomegalovirus serostatus. Donor age, sex, ethnicity and CMV serostatus were compiled alongside the repertoire data. The later analysis used no new phenotypic data to find candidate immune exposures, relying instead on TCR beta sequences and their occurrence across donors. In addition to the first cohort of 650 to 750 subjects, a separate validation cohort of about 120 different subjects was used. An earlier analysis of several hundred of the donors applied high-throughput TCR beta sequencing to assess whether each TCR beta V gene segment acted as functional or pseudogenic. Approximately 310 gigabases of sequencing data and tens of millions of unique TCR sequences were included in an early release covering several hundred HLA-typed donors. All discovery cohort repertoires had been generated using a single sequencing platform. A later genetic analysis used genome-wide SNP genotypes for about three fifths of the 666 donors, treating that subset as a discovery cohort. The study aimed to test whether signatures of past pathogen exposure could be identified by cataloging public T cell receptors. The number of donors typed differed by locus, with 629-630 for A, B, C, DRB1 and DQB1, around 520 for DQA1, 600 to 610 for DPA1, and about 450 for DPB1. A later analysis re-analyzed previously published TCR beta repertoires from 650 to 800 donors and added high-resolution HLA genotyping to study TCR occurrence patterns. Roughly 5 DR-DQ haplotypes were handled as single units for association and clustering because linkage in the cohort was strong. To predict cytomegalovirus infection status, the study brought together high-throughput TCR immunosequencing, statistical association of individual TCRs with disease status, and machine learning. HLA typing covered class I and class II loci at four-digit resolution.

The research as a whole found: Because some donors lacked HLA typing at each locus, the association tests relied only on the typed subset. Most TCR sequences were observed very rarely across donors, whereas some public TCRs were present in many individuals. For the cohort, immune exposure information was limited to CMV serostatus. According to the authors, the approach could potentially be generalized to other disease states and immunological phenotypes. The cohort was sequenced for TCR beta chains only, and without alpha or paired-chain data the features that could be detected were limited. The presence/absence analyses assumed that sequencing depth was roughly uniform across donors, and that assumption may not be true. Broadly in line with IMGT annotations, most TCR beta V segments showed up in productive rearrangements about 90% or about 30% of the time in an earlier analysis of about 500 of the donors. When HLA alleles, especially DR and DQ, strongly co-occurred, attributing TCR associations to individual alleles was difficult. The sequencing pipeline was judged likely to have produced a cluster of highly shared sequence variants as a technical artifact. A further reported finding was that TCR beta sequences accurately predicted the HLA-A and HLA-B alleles for most subjects in the first cohort. Correlated functional status among segregating V segments might reflect linkage disequilibrium, but an unknown experimental factor could not be ruled out. A later analysis associated around 16,000 TCR beta sequences with specific HLA alleles at a false discovery rate of 0.05. According to a later analysis, parvovirus B19, influenza, CMV and Epstein-Barr virus appeared linked to several top co-occurrence clusters. Over 15 rarely observed V segments, including chromosome 9 orphons, were excluded from the earlier analysis of a few hundred of the donors because counts were too low. According to a later analysis, TCR association rates differed among HLA loci, with DRB1 alleles showing the most associated TCRs and HLA-C alleles showing the fewest. The study gave a list of about 150 TCR beta chains associated with cytomegalovirus. According to a later genetic analysis, donors in an Asian-associated ancestry cluster had fewer N-insertions in productive TCRs than the approximately 700-donor mean. The 87-base-pair reads could not distinguish some IMGT-functional V segments, including TRBV6-2 and TRBV6-3, so those segments were excluded. The classifier was reported to diagnose cytomegalovirus status with high specificity and sensitivity in both the original cohort and the validation cohort. A few of the identified cytomegalovirus-associated TCR beta chains were confirmed in vitro to be specific for cytomegalovirus antigens. In a later genetic analysis, a missense DCLRE1C variant was associated with V-gene and J-gene trimming of TCR beta chains, and the association was replicated in an independent cohort. In a later analysis, HLA-associated TCR beta chains showed more clonal expansion and lower generation probabilities than non-associated chains that were equally common. Most CMV-associated TCR beta chains appeared to be HLA-restricted in a later analysis, and the HLA associations seemed to be driven largely by CMV exposure.

The library was made by the immunoSEQ multiplex PCR assay. A mixture of 60 forward primers for TCR Vbeta segments and 13 reverse primers for TCR Jbeta segments was used in the multiplex PCR. Amplification of the CDR3 region of rearranged TCR beta genes was performed with a multiplex PCR assay on genomic DNA. The amplified TCR beta libraries were sequenced on the Illumina HiSeq System as 87-base-pair reads. As for how the authors treated the data: In a later analysis, tens of millions of unique TCR beta chains were counted across the 650 to 700 repertoires, and roughly 10 million of these chains were shared by at least two donors. Raw reads were error-corrected and collapsed into unique sequences by a nearest-neighbor algorithm in which closely related sequences were merged to remove PCR and sequencing errors. To assign V, D and J gene segments, CDR3 sequences were aligned to IMGT reference sequences. Each retained sequence needed at least a six-nucleotide match to both a V gene segment and a J gene segment. A rearrangement was called productive if the CDR3 had no stop codons and remained in frame with V and J, and every other rearrangement was called non-productive. CDR3 was defined by IMGT convention, running from the second conserved V-encoded cysteine to the conserved J-encoded phenylalanine. The earlier analysis of fewer than 750 of the donors excluded sequences that lacked an unambiguous match to a single V gene segment. In an earlier analysis of 587 of the donors, V segments were called functional above 56.7% productive rearrangements and were called segregating when the between-donor standard deviation exceeded 5%. A statistical classification framework was built to diagnose cytomegalovirus status from the catalog of TCR beta chain sequences. A later analysis assigned V and J genes by comparing TCR nucleotide sequences with IMGT/GENE-DB human TR gene sequences. A later analysis assigned CDR3 sequences and most-parsimonious VDJ recombination scenarios with the TCRdist pipeline. A later analysis defined each TCR beta chain by its CDR3 amino acid sequence plus V-gene family, and excluded reads lacking a unique V-gene family. In a later analysis, nearly 600 highly shared, low-generation-probability nucleotide sequences were removed to address suspected cross-contamination and a sequencing artifact. In a later analysis, a clonal expansion index for each public chain was calculated from normalized within-repertoire ranks of inferred template counts. Generation probabilities in a later analysis came from a VDJ recombination model fitted to out-of-frame rearrangements, and those results were checked against IGoR. In a later analysis, TCR-TCR, TCR-HLA and TCR-CMV co-occurrence was scored with hypergeometric tests, and a repertoire-size bias correction was applied to TCR pairs. In a later analysis, false discovery rates were estimated by permuting HLA or CMV assignments 20 times. In a later analysis, co-occurring TCRs were grouped using DBSCAN, with TCRdist sequence similarity added in when clustering inside HLA-allele-positive subsets. Repertoires with fewer than 30,000 or more than 120,000 public chains were left out of co-occurrence clustering, as were roughly five repertoires with anomalous nucleotide sharing. The source is immuneACCESS, and TCRdb retained only in-frame sequences with V and J called. Part of the clones is not carried over; for the studies checked, unresolved V genes explain less than half of this, and the remainder is unexplained. V, J and clone size derive from that table, while D and trimming were established from the DNA sequence. This sample has approximately 120,000 clones in its table, and around three quarters of those were observed once. The ten largest clones represent roughly 3.5% of the sample.

The clonotype originates from a man aged 40-50 years in good health and CMV-seronegative. The chain links TRBV5-5 with TRBJ2-2, with 8 bases aligning to TRBD2. Sequenced sample: PBMCs. The DNA sequence reads TGTGCCAGCAGCCCGTTGCGGGGGGCCAGCACCGGGGAGCTGTTTTTT. Its amino acids are CASSPLRGASTGELFF.